The sequence of this TCR beta chain was determined in a study of blood T cell repertoires in COVID-19. The protocol was immunoSEQ multiplex PCR, while the TCRdb copy is restricted to in-frame clones and leaves out a portion. The data show some 170,000 clones, about 87% seen once. Per the germline V gene, CDR1 is LNHDA and CDR2 is SQIVND (reference sequence). This CDR3 is 16 amino acids long. The germline V and J ends were trimmed by 0 bases and 3 bases, with 14 bases remaining between them. The gene calls are TRBV19 and TRBJ2-5; D not certain. Sequencing input: peripheral blood. The TCR comes from a woman aged 50 to 60 with acute or convalescent COVID-19. The CDR3 region is CASSIDLLGIKETQYF. CDR3 DNA sequence: TGTGCCAGTAGTATAGATCTGCTAGGAATCAAAGAGACCCAGTACTTC.